These T cell receptor beta chains were read from a single sample in a study of T cell responses to AZD1222 COVID-19 vaccine. The protocol was immunoSEQ multiplex PCR, while the TCRdb copy is restricted to in-frame clones and leaves out a portion. Found here are about 110,000 clones, 92% of them singletons; the top ten hold less than 2.5%. This specimen consisted of peripheral blood, obtained 28 days after the second AZD1222 dose. These receptors all come from an adult who received the AZD1222 COVID-19 vaccine. CDR3s include the opening cysteine and the closing phenylalanine or tryptophan. The D gene is left open where the match is weak. Size is omitted from some rows. Given values are once, few, many or a class for expanded clones.

TRBV7-9	-	-	TRBJ1-1	TGTGCCAGCAGCGTGCCCGTCGGGGGAAACACTGAAGCTTTCTTT	CASSVPVGGNTEAFF
TRBV12-2	-	-	TRBJ1-1	TGTGCAAGTCGCTTTGATCCGTTCCCCCCCGAACCTGAAGCTTTCTTT	CASRFDPFPPEPEAFF
TRBV5-4	-	-	TRBJ1-2	TGTGCCAGCAGCTTGAAGGGGGTGGATCAAGGCTACACCTTC	CASSLKGVDQGYTF
TRBV5-4	-	TRBD1	TRBJ1-2	TGTGCCAGCAGTCAAGGGACAGGGGTTGGGGGCTACACCTTC	CASSQGTGVGGYTF
TRBV4-2	-	-	TRBJ1-2	TGTGCCAGCAGCTCCACCCTCGATTGGGGGAAGTATGGCTACACCTTC	CASSSTLDWGKYGYTF
TRBV5-6	-	TRBD1	TRBJ2-3	TGTGCCAGCAGCGGGAGACAGGGGGCGATAGATACGCAGTATTTT	CASSGRQGAIDTQYF
TRBV5-1	-	-	TRBJ1-6	TGCGCCAGCGGCGAGTTGGGACCGCCGAATTCACCCCTCCACTTT	CASGELGPPNSPLHF
TRBV14	-	TRBD2	TRBJ2-3	TGTGCCAGCAGCCCCCGGCTAGCGGGGGAAGATACGCAGTATTTT	CASSPRLAGEDTQYF
TRBV7-2	once	-	TRBJ2-2	TGTGCCAGCAGCCCATCCCGGGGCGACACCGGGGAGCTGTTTTTT	CASSPSRGDTGELFF
TRBV10-3	-	TRBD2	TRBJ2-1	TGTGCCATCAAAGAAAGCGGGGGGGCATTCTCCTACAATGAGCAGTTCTTC	CAIKESGGAFSYNEQFF
TRBV4-1	-	TRBD1	TRBJ1-2	TGCGCCAGCAGCCAAGTTGGGACAGGGTTTGGCGGCTACACCTTC	CASSQVGTGFGGYTF
TRBV11-3	-	-	TRBJ2-2	TGTGCCAGCAGCCCCACTTCCTACACCGGGGAGCTGTTTTTT	CASSPTSYTGELFF
TRBV7-2	-	TRBD2	TRBJ2-7	TGTGCCAGCAGCTTCAGACTAGCGGGGTCCCCCTACGAGCAGTACTTC	CASSFRLAGSPYEQYF
TRBV9	-	-	TRBJ2-3	TGTGCCAGCAGCGTAACGCCAGATACGCAGTATTTT	CASSVTPDTQYF
TRBV9	-	-	TRBJ1-6	TGTGCCAGCAAAGGAGGGGGGGTAGATAATTCACCCCTCCACTTT	CASKGGGVDNSPLHF
TRBV6-5	-	TRBD1	TRBJ2-2	TGTGCCAGCAGTTGGCAGGGGGCGACCGGGGAGCTGTTTTTT	CASSWQGATGELFF
TRBV11-3	-	-	TRBJ2-7	TGTGCCAGCAGCTTAGTGTCAGGGGAGGTCTACGAGCAGTACTTC	CASSLVSGEVYEQYF
TRBV7-9	-	TRBD1	TRBJ2-7	TGTGCCAGCAGCTTAAGGGACAGAATTTACGAGCAGTACTTC	CASSLRDRIYEQYF